This T cell receptor beta chain stems from a study of shared clonotypes between healthy human individuals (dated by TCRdb to the early 2020s). About the investigation overall: A couple of women and three men aged 18 to 49 years were included in the cohort. For each donor, CD4 naive and CD4 memory were each given three plates, CD8 naive was given two plates, and CD8 memory was given one plate. Blood TCR repertoires of about 5 healthy adults were deeply sequenced to estimate repertoire size and the extent of clonotype sharing between individuals. Different laboratories and diverse techniques were used to prepare libraries and sequence TCR repertoires, to increase sequencing depth and limit assay-specific biases. Per donor, leukapheresis produced somewhere between about 0.94 and 10 billion PBMCs. The investigation overall reported the following: Incomplete sequencing was indicated by rarefaction of sorted-subset datasets, despite the large sequencing depth. Approximately 5% of naive CD4, approximately 3.7% of naive CD8, about 2.5% of memory CD4, and roughly 0.4% of memory CD8 clonotypes were shared across several donors. Pairwise subsampling indicated that sequencing depth was expected to affect the degree of clonotype sharing among donors. Compared with non-shared clonotypes, clonotypes shared by all four sorted-subset donors had higher generation probabilities. Sampling was restricted to blood, and TCR repertoires in tissue are likely to differ from TCR repertoires in blood. Larger estimated clonotype richness was generally found for naive subsets than for memory subsets. The small number of donors limited the genetic and exposure-history diversity represented.

TCR CDR3 regions were amplified from genomic DNA by multiplex PCR using the deep immunoSEQ assay. Extracted genomic DNA from each cell subset was spread evenly across all wells of several immunoSEQ 96-well plates, with each plate serving as a replicate. For sorted subsets, 200 to 250 ng genomic DNA, equal to tens of thousands of T cell genomes, was loaded into each replicate PCR. Purified libraries were measured with a Qubit 3.0 fluorometer, size-checked on a Bioanalyzer 2100, and measured again with the KAPA Library Quantification kit. A separate single-read 150-cycle Illumina NextSeq 550 flow cell was used to sequence each immunoSEQ 96-well plate. On the authors' methods: Because the immunoSEQ output held only junctional sequences and lacked quality scores, the filtering could not match the filtering applied to full-length reads. Sequences were annotated with PyIR, a Python wrapper for IgBLAST v1.9, using IMGT germline references to assign V/J genes and CDR3. Reads were filtered out if the reads had weak V/J assignments (E-value above 1e-6), no CDR3, stop codons, out-of-frame junctions, or ambiguous translated residues. V3J clonotypes were defined as sequences sharing an identical inferred V gene, J gene, and CDR3 amino acid sequence. Percentage overlap between repertoires was computed as shared unique clonotypes divided by the size of the smaller repertoire. Three approaches were used to assess repertoire richness: RTK rarefaction, the Chao1 estimator, and Recon v2.1 estimates of unobserved clonotypes. Generation probabilities were computed with OLGA for all TCRbeta clonotypes obtained by the gDNA method from several donors. The table comes from immuneACCESS by way of TCRdb, which keeps in-frame sequences with V and J called. Part of the clones is missing from these tables; in studies checked, under half for an unresolved V gene and the rest for unknown reasons. The V and J calls and clone size come from that table; D and trimming were worked out from the DNA. Recorded for this sample are 1,100,000 or so clones; approximately 80% of them occurred a single time. The biggest ten clones account for more than 0.45% of the sample.

Healthy HIV-negative adults with no recently reported acute infections or vaccinations were included as donors. Every donor was a Caucasian adult residing in Nashville, Tennessee, USA. CD4+ T cells were enriched by magnetic negative selection, after which naive cells were positively selected on CD45RA and the negative fraction was taken as the memory subset. After blood collection by leukapheresis, PBMCs were isolated using Ficoll-Histopaque density gradient centrifugation and then cryopreserved in the vapor phase of liquid nitrogen. Purity and quantity of every magnetically sorted T cell population were checked by analytical flow cytometry. Each sorted fraction had its genomic DNA isolated and then quantified by UV absorbance on a Nanodrop 2000c. For this clone: What this receptor recognizes is not known. No quality values exist for individual bases; no much larger clone is one base distant.

The CDR3 has 16 amino acids, counting the end cysteine and phenylalanine. The entry retains the CDR3 DNA only, 48 bases that are in frame from base 1. From the germline V gene, CDR1 is SNHLY and CDR2 is FYNNEI. At the junction V is shortened by 7 bases and J by 1 base, with 19 bases in between. The V gene is TRBV2 and the J gene is TRBJ2-5; perhaps TRBD1 is the D gene, with 6 bases matching. The clonotype originates from a man aged 18-30 years in good health. Some clones in this sample may be carry-over from other donors' samples. The specimen sequenced was memory CD4+ T cells from PBMCs. The intended sense of this specimen's cell subset or site label: CD45RA-negative fraction. CDR3 protein: CASKGWQGPSQETQYF. The sequence in DNA is TGTGCCAGCAAAGGGTGGCAGGGGCCGTCCCAAGAGACCCAGTACTTC.